These 3 T cell receptor beta chains were sequenced from one sample in a study of T cell responses to AZD1222 COVID-19 vaccine. Clones were sequenced by immunoSEQ multiplex PCR, and TCRdb holds only the in-frame ones, with some missing. This sample has 150,000 to 200,000 clones; approximately 95% occur once, and the top ten carry 3% to 5%. The specimen comprised peripheral blood, sampled on day 0 of AZD1222 vaccination. These receptors were taken from an adult in good health.

The chain has TRBV5-1 and TRBJ1-1; no clear D gene. This CDR3 is built from 12 residues. Germline V gene data show CDR1 as SGHRS and CDR2 as YFSETQ. V was clipped by 5 bases and J by 4 bases, with 9 bases between them. In DNA, the CDR3 is TGCGCCAGCAGAGGAGGTGGCACTGAAGCTTTCTTT. Encoded protein: CASRGGGTEAFF. Complete variable domain (other parts from reference TRBV5-1 and TRBJ1-1): KAGVTQTPRYLIKTRGQQVTLSCSPISGHRSVSWYQQTPGQGLQFLFEYFSETQRNKGNFPGRFSGRQFSNSRSEMNVSTLELGDSALYLCASRGGGTEAFFGQGTRLTVV.

This rearrangement joins TRBV9 to TRBJ2-1, with D possibly TRBD2 on 6 matching bases. Trimming shortened V by 4 bases and J by 6 bases, and 11 bases separated the two germline ends. Germline-derived CDR1 and CDR2 are SGDLS and YYNGEE. The CDR3 runs to 13 residues. The CDR3 is CASSPTRGNEQFF. For the CDR3, the DNA is TGTGCCAGCAGCCCGACTAGGGGCAATGAGCAGTTCTTC.

V gene TRBV7-2 combines with J gene TRBJ1-5; D not certain. The CDR3 totals 15 residues. The germline V and J ends were trimmed by 1 base and 3 bases, with 10 bases remaining between them. Germline V gene sequence: CDR1 SGHTA, CDR2 FQGNSA. This CDR3 reads CASSLVGTPNQPQHF. In DNA form, the CDR3 reads TGTGCCAGCAGCTTAGTCGGCACACCCAATCAGCCCCAGCATTTT.